The 15 T cell receptor beta chains presented below share a single source sample, sequenced in a study of blood T cell repertoires in COVID-19. Libraries were prepared by immunoSEQ multiplex PCR; TCRdb keeps only in-frame clonotypes and omits some of them. The data hold approximately 150,000 clones, with roughly 87% observed a single time. The specimen sequenced was peripheral blood. The source is a human donor in a cohort sampled during active COVID-19.

This chain joins TRBV5-6 and TRBJ1-2; the D is unclear. The CDR3 is 16 residues long. V lost 0 bases and J 1 base, leaving 13 bases between the germline ends. From germline, CDR1 is SGHDT and CDR2 YYEEEE. This CDR3 is CASSLAINSFNYGYTF. CDR3 bases: TGTGCCAGCAGCTTGGCCATTAACAGTTTTAACTATGGCTACACCTTC.

This clone came up a few times. This chain uses TRBV29-1 with TRBJ1-1, with 10 bases aligning to TRBD1. The CDR3 loop spans 13 amino acids. CDR1 and CDR2 (germline): SQVTM, ANQGSEA. V dropped 6 bases and J dropped 4; count of bases not matched to a gene: 5. The CDR3 region is CSVGTGEGTEAFF. As DNA, the CDR3 is TGCAGCGTGGGGACAGGGGAGGGCACTGAAGCTTTCTTT.

The chain carries TRBV28 and TRBJ2-3; D might be TRBD1 (6 bases). The CDR3 runs 19 residues. The germline gives CDR1 MDHEN, CDR2 SYDVKM. Trimming removed 4 bases from V and 4 bases from J, with 27 bases in between. The CDR3 nucleotides read TGTGCCAGCAGTTCCAGGGGTTTTGAGCCCAGGTCCCCCCCAGATACGCAGTATTTT. Its protein product is CASSSRGFEPRSPPDTQYF.

This sequence joins TRBV5-8 and TRBJ1-1; maybe TRBD1 (6 bases). There are 14 residues in the CDR3. V lost 0 bases to trimming and J lost 4 bases, with 10 bases between them. Germline assignment: CDR1 SGHTS and CDR2 YDEGEE. CDR3 nucleotides: TGTGCCAGCAGCTTGGTCAGGGGAGTCACTGAAGCTTTCTTT. Translated: CASSLVRGVTEAFF. Drawing the rest from reference TRBV5-8 and TRBJ1-1, the complete variable domain is EAGVTQSPTHLIKTRGQQATLRCSPISGHTSVYWYQQALGLGLQFLLWYDEGEERNRGNFPPRFSGRQFPNYSSELNVNALELEDSALYLCASSLVRGVTEAFFGQGTRLTVV.

A single count supports this clone. The chain uses TRBV3-1 (or the pseudogene TRBV3-2) and TRBJ1-2; TRBD1 agrees at 10 bases. J was trimmed by 1 base and V by 4 bases; bases with no gene match: 3. Germline V gene sequence: CDR1 LGHDT, CDR2 YNNKEL (reference sequence). The CDR3 loop spans 15 amino acids. In DNA form, the CDR3 reads TGTGCCAGCAGCCCGACAGGGGGCGATAACTATGGCTACACCTTC. Translation gives CASSPTGGDNYGYTF.

This chain uses TRBV27 with TRBJ2-3, with 12 positions matching TRBD1. The CDR3 totals 16 residues. Germline V gene sequence: CDR1 MNHEY, CDR2 SMNVEV (reference sequence). After removal of 5 bases from V and 7 bases from J, the junction contained 10 bases not matched to a gene. CDR3 bases: TGTGCCAGCAGTCCGGGGCCGGGACAGGGGGCGTATACGCAGTATTTT. Translating gives CASSPGPGQGAYTQYF.

The J gene is TRBJ2-5, the V gene TRBV4-1; D is ambiguous. Trimming removed 0 bases from V and 7 bases from J, with 18 bases in between. CDR3 length: 16 residues. CDR1 is MGHRA and CDR2 is YSYEKL in the germline V gene. CDR3 sequence: CASSQEEAGVGRTQYF. The DNA for the CDR3 is TGCGCCAGCAGCCAAGAAGAAGCCGGAGTGGGTCGGACCCAGTACTTC.

V is TRBV7-3 and J is TRBJ2-3; 9 nucleotides agree with TRBD1. Germline CDR1 and CDR2: SGHTA and FQGTGA. The CDR3 loop spans 14 amino acids. Unmatched junction bases numbered 5, after V lost 5 bases and J lost 5 bases. The CDR3 DNA follows: TGTGCCAGCAGCCGACAGGGGGTTAGAGATACGCAGTATTTT. It is translated as CASSRQGVRDTQYF.

The rearrangement uses TRBV7-9 and TRBJ2-3; 9 bases fit TRBD2. The CDR3 loop spans 15 amino acids. After removal of 2 bases from V and 3 bases from J, the junction contained 3 bases not matched to a gene. Per germline, CDR1 SEHNR and CDR2 FQNEAQ (reference sequence). As DNA, the CDR3 is TGTGCCAGCAGCTTAAGTAGCGGGGGTACAGATACGCAGTATTTT. Its translation: CASSLSSGGTDTQYF.

This chain connects TRBV29-1 to TRBJ1-1; 11 positions match TRBD1. The junction had 13 bases not matched to a gene; V was cut back by 7 bases and J by 9 bases. In germline, CDR1 is SQVTM, CDR2 ANQGSEA. The CDR3 has 14 residues. The CDR3 loop reads CSAQPARDRGKAFF. The CDR3 bases are TGCAGCGCCCAACCCGCCCGGGACAGGGGGAAAGCTTTCTTT.

The chain links TRBV3-1 (or the pseudogene TRBV3-2) to TRBJ2-1; tentatively, D is TRBD1 (5 bases). Trimming removed 4 bases at V and 2 bases at J, with 12 bases between. Germline lookup yields CDR1 LGHDT and CDR2 YNNKEL (reference sequence). The CDR3 runs to 15 residues. CDR3 sequence: CASSLGRVPYNEQFF. The CDR3 DNA follows: TGTGCCAGCAGCCTCGGCAGGGTACCCTACAATGAGCAGTTCTTC.

The chain carries TRBV19 and TRBJ1-1; weak D call: TRBD1 (5 bases). Germline CDR1 LNHDA, CDR2 SQIVND (reference sequence). V was pared by 2 bases and J by 6 bases, with 16 bases between. The CDR3 is 15 amino acids. The CDR3 is CASSISGPGDPEAFF. In DNA form, the CDR3 reads TGTGCCAGTAGTATATCGGGACCGGGGGACCCTGAAGCTTTCTTT.

V gene TRBV10-3 combines with J gene TRBJ1-2; the D gene is possibly TRBD1 (5 bases). Germline V gene sequence: CDR1 ENHRY, CDR2 SYGVKD. The length of the CDR3 is 15 residues. Trimming pared 2 bases from V and 1 base from J, leaving 11 bases between. The CDR3 DNA sequence: TGTGCCATCAGTGAGCCGGGGGTTGATAACTATGGCTACACCTTC. This translates into CAISEPGVDNYGYTF.

J is TRBJ1-2 and V is TRBV7-8; D may be TRBD1 (5 bases). CDR3 size: 16 residues. The germline V and J ends were trimmed by 5 bases and 5 bases, with 21 bases remaining between them. CDR1 and CDR2 from the germline V gene are SGHVS and FQNEAQ. CDR3 sequence: CASSQAGNRPLYGYTF. The DNA of the CDR3 is TGTGCCAGCAGCCAAGCTGGTAACAGGCCTTTGTATGGCTACACCTTC. The full variable domain, with the rest looked up from reference TRBV7-8 and TRBJ1-2, is GAGVSQSPRYKVAKRGQDVALRCDPISGHVSLFWYQQALGQGPEFLTYFQNEAQLDKSGLPSDRFFAERPEGSVSTLKIQRTQQEDSAVYLCASSQAGNRPLYGYTFGSGTRLTVV.

The rearrangement links TRBV27 to TRBJ2-3; TRBD2 might be the D (7 bases). The V and J ends lost 2 bases and 3 bases respectively, with 9 bases between them. The CDR3 runs to 14 residues. Germline values: CDR1 MNHEY, CDR2 SMNVEV (reference sequence). CDR3 in amino acids: CASSLEGGTDTQYF. The DNA of the CDR3 is TGTGCCAGCAGTTTAGAGGGGGGGACAGATACGCAGTATTTT.